Below, one T cell receptor (beta chain) is given with its context. The data originate from a study of OX40 agonist ivuxolimab in advanced cancers. TCRdb's table, derived via immunoSEQ multiplex PCR, lists solely in-frame clones and lacks some. The repertoire holds tens of thousands of clones, with roughly 92% as singletons. In germline, CDR1 is SGHDN, CDR2 FVKESK. V was pared by 0 bases and J by 4 bases, with 20 bases between. This CDR3 is 18 amino acids long. The chain joins TRBV14 to TRBJ2-3; D is perhaps TRBD2 (5 bases). This clonotype was sampled from an adult with an advanced solid tumor such as melanoma, head and neck, liver or kidney cancer. The sample was CD4+ or CD8+ T cells sorted from blood, taken in a trial of the OX40 agonist ivuxolimab. CDR3 DNA: TGTGCCAGCAGCCAAGATGGTCTAGCCTGGTTCATTGCAGATACGCAGTATTTT. Translated: CASSQDGLAWFIADTQYF.